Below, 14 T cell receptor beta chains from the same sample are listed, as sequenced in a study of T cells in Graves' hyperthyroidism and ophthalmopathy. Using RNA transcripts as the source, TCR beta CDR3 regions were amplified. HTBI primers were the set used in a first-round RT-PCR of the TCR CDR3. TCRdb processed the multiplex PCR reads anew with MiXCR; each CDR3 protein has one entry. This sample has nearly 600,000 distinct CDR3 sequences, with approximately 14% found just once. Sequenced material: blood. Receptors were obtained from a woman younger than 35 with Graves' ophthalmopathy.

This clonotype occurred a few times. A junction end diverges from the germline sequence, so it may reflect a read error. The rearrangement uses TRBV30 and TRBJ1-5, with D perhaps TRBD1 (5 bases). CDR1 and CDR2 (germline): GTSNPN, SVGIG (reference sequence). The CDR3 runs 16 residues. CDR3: CAWRNRDRDGNRPQHF. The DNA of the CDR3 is TGTGCCTGGAGGAACCGGGACCGGGATGGCAATCGGCCCCAGCATTTT.

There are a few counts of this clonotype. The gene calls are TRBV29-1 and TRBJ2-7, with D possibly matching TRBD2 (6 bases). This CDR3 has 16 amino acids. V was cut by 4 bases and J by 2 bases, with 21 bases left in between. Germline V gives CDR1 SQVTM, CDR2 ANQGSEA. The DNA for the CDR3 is TGCAGCGTTGGGGGTAAGGGACTTAGCCCCACCTACGAGCAGTACTTC. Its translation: CSVGGKGLSPTYEQYF.

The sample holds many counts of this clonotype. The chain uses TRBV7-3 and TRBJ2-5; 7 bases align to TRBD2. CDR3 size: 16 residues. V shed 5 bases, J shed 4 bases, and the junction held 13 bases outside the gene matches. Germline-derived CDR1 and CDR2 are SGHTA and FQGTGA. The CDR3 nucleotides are TGTGCCAGCAGCCCAACGGGGCTAGCGGAGAGAGAGACCCAGTACTTC. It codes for CASSPTGLAERETQYF.

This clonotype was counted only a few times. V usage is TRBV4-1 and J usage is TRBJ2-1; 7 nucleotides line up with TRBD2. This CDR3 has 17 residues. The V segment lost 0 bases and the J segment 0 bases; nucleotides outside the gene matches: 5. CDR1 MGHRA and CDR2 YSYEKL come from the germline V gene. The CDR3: CASSQDLGGSSYNEQFF. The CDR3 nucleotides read TGCGCCAGCAGCCAAGATCTTGGCGGGAGCTCCTACAATGAGCAGTTCTTC.

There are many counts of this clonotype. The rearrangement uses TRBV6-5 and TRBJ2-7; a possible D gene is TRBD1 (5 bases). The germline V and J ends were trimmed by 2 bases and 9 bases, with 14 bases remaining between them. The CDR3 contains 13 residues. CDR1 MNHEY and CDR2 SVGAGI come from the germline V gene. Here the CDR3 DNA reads TGTGCCAGCAGTTACCCCTCAGGGATTATGCAGTACTTC. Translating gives CASSYPSGIMQYF.

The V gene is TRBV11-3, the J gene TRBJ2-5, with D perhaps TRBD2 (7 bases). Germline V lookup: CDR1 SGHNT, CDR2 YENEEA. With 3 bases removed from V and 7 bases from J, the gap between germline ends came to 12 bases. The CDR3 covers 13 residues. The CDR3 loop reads CASSFGEGGTQYF. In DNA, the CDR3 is TGTGCCAGCAGCTTTGGGGAGGGGGGGACCCAGTACTTC.

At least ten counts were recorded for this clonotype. CDR3 in DNA: TGCAGTGCTAGGCTCCCTAGCGGGAGTGTGAATGAGCAGTTCTTC. This sequence encodes CSARLPSGSVNEQFF. V is TRBV20-1 and J is TRBJ2-1; 10 nucleotides align to TRBD2. The CDR3 length is 15 residues. CDR1 and CDR2 (germline): DFQATT, SNEGSKA (reference sequence). J gave up 7 bases and V 3 bases, and 9 bases lay outside the gene matches.

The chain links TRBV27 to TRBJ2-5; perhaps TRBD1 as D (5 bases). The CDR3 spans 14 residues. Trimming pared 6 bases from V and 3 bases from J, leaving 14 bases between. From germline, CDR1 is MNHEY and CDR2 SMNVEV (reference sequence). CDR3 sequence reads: CASRAGRIEETQYF. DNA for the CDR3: TGTGCCAGCAGAGCAGGGCGGATTGAAGAGACCCAGTACTTC.

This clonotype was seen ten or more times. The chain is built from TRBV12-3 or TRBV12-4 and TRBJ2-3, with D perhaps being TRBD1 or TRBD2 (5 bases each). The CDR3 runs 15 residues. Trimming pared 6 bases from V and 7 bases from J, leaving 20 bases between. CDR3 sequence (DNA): TGTGCCAGCAGCCGAACGGGACCTAGTATGAATACGCAGTATTTT. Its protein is CASSRTGPSMNTQYF.

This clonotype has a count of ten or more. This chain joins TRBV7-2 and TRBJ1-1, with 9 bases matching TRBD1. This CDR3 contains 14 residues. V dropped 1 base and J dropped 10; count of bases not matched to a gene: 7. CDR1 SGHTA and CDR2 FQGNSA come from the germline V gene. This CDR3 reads CASSLVGQGGLAFF. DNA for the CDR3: TGTGCCAGCAGCTTAGTGGGACAGGGCGGTTTAGCTTTCTTT.

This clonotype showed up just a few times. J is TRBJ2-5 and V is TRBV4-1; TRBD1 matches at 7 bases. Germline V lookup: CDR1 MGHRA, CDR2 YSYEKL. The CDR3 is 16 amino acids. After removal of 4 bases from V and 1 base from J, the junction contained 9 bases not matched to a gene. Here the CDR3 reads CASSLPTGTAQETQYF. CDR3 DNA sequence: TGCGCCAGCAGCCTCCCCACCGGGACAGCCCAAGAGACCCAGTACTTC.

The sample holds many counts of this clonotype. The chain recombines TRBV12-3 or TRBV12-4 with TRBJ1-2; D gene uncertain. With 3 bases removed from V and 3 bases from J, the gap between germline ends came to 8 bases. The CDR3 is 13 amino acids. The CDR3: CASSFGGYYGYTF. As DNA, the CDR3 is TGTGCCAGCAGTTTTGGAGGTTACTATGGCTACACCTTC.

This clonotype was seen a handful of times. CDR3 region: CAISGTQGAEYGYTF. The CDR3 region has the DNA TGTGCCATCAGTGGGACACAGGGGGCAGAGTATGGCTACACCTTC. V usage is TRBV10-3 and J usage is TRBJ1-2; the match to TRBD1 covers 9 bases. With V trimmed by 4 bases and J by 5 bases, 8 bases remained unmatched. This CDR3 comprises 15 residues. Germline loops: CDR1 ENHRY, CDR2 SYGVKD.

CDR3 sequence: CASSRDRPANTGELFF. For the CDR3, the DNA is TGTGCCAGCAGCCGAGACAGACCAGCGAACACCGGGGAGCTGTTTTTT. This chain links TRBV14 with TRBJ2-2; D may be TRBD1 (5 bases). Trimming left V 4 bases short and J 0 bases short, with 12 bases between. CDR1 is SGHDN and CDR2 is FVKESK in the germline V gene. This CDR3 is built from 16 residues. The full variable domain, its missing parts supplied by reference TRBV14 and TRBJ2-2, is EAGVTQFPSHSVIEKGQTVTLRCDPISGHDNLYWYRRVMGKEIKFLLHFVKESKQDESGMPNNRFLAERTGGTYSTLKVQPAELEDSGVYFCASSRDRPANTGELFFGEGSRLTVL.